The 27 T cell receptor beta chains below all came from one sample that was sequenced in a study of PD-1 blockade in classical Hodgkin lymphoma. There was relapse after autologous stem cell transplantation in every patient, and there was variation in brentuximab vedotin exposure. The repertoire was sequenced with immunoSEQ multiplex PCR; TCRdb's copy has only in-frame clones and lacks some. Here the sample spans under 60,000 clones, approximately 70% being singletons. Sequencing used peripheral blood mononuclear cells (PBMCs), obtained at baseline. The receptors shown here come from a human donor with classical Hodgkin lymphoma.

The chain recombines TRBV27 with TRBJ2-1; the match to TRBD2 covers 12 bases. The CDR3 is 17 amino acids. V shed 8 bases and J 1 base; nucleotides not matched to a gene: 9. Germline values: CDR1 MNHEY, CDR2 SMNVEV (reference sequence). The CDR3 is CASGRLAGAGSYNEQFF. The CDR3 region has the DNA TGTGCCAGCGGTAGACTAGCGGGGGCCGGGTCCTACAATGAGCAGTTCTTC.

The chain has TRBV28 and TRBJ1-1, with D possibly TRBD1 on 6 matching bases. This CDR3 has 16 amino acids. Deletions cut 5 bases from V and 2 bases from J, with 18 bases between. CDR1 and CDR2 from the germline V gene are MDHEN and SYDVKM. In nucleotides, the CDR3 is TGTGCCAGCAGTGGGGATGGTACAGGGCAAAACACTGAAGCTTTCTTT. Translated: CASSGDGTGQNTEAFF.

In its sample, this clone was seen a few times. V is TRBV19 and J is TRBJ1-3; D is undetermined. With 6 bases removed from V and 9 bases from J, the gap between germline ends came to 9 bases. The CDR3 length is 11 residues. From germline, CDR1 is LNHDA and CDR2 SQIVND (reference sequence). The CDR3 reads CASSDLGTIYF. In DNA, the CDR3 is TGTGCCAGTAGCGACCTTGGCACCATATATTTT.

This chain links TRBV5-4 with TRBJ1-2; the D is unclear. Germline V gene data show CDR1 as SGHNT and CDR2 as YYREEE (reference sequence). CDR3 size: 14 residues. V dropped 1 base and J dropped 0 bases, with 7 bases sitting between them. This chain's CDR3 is CASSLTLANYGYTF. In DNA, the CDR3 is TGTGCCAGCAGCTTGACACTGGCTAACTATGGCTACACCTTC.

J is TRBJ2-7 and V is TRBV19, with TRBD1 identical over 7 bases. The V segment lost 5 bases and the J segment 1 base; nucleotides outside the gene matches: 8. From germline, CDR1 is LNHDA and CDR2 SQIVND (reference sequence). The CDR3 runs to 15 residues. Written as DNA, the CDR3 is TGTGCCAGTAGTTACCGGGACAGCTTATCCTACGAGCAGTACTTC. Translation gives CASSYRDSLSYEQYF.

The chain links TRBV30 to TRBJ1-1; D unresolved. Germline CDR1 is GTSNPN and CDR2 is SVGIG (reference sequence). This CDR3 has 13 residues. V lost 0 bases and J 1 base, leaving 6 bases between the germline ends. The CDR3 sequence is CAWSVGRNTEAFF. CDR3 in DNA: TGTGCCTGGAGTGTGGGAAGGAACACTGAAGCTTTCTTT.

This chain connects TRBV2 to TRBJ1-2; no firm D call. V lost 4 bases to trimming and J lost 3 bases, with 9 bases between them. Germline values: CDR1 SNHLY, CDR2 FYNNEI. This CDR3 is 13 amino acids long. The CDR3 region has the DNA TGTGCCAGCAGTGTTGGTGGGGACTATGGCTACACCTTC. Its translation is CASSVGGDYGYTF.

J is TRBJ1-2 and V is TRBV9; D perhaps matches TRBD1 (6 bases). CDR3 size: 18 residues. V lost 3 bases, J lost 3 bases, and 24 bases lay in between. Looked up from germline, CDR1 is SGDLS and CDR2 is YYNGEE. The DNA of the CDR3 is TGTGCCAGCAGCGACCACAGGGCGATGCTCGAGAGGGACTATGGCTACACCTTC. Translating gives CASSDHRAMLERDYGYTF.

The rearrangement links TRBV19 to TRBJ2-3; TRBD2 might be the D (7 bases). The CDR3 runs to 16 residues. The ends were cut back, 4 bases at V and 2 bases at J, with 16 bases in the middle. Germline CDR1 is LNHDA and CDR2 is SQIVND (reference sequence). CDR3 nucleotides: TGTGCCAGTAGTACCGTGTCCGGGGGGCTCACAGATACGCAGTATTTT. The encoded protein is CASSTVSGGLTDTQYF.

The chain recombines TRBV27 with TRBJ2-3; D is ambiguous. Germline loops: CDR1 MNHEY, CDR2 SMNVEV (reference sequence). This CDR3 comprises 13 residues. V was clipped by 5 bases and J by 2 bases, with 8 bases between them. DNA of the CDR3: TGTGCCAGCAGTCCCCTCCTCACAGATACGCAGTATTTT. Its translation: CASSPLLTDTQYF.

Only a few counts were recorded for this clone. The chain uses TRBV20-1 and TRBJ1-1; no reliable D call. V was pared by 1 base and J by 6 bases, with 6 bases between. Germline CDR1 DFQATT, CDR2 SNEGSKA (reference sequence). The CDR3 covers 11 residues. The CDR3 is CSARGGAEAFF. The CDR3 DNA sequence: TGCAGTGCTAGAGGTGGGGCTGAAGCTTTCTTT.

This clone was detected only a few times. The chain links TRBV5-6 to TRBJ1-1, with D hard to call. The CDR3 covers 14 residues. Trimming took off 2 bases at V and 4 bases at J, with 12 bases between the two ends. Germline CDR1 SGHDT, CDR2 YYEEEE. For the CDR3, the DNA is TGTGCCAGCAGCTTCCCCGCTACTGGCACTGAAGCTTTCTTT. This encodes CASSFPATGTEAFF. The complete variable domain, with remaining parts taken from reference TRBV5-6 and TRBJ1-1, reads DAGVTQSPTHLIKTRGQQVTLRCSPKSGHDTVSWYQQALGQGPQFIFQYYEEEERQRGNFPDRFSGHQFPNYSSELNVNALLLGDSALYLCASSFPATGTEAFFGQGTRLTVV.

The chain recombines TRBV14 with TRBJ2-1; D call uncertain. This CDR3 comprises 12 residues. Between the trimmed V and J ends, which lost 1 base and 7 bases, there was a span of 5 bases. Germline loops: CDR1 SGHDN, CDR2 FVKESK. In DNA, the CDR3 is TGTGCCAGCAGCCAAGGAGTGAATGAGCAGTTCTTC. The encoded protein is CASSQGVNEQFF. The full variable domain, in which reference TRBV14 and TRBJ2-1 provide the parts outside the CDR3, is EAGVTQFPSHSVIEKGQTVTLRCDPISGHDNLYWYRRVMGKEIKFLLHFVKESKQDESGMPNNRFLAERTGGTYSTLKVQPAELEDSGVYFCASSQGVNEQFFGPGTRLTVL.

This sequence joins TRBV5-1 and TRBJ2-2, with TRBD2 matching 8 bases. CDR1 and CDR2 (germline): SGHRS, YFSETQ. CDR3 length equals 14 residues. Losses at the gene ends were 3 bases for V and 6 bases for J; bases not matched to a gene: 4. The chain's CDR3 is CASSSGGASGELFF. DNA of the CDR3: TGCGCCAGCAGCTCCGGGGGGGCCTCCGGGGAGCTGTTTTTT.

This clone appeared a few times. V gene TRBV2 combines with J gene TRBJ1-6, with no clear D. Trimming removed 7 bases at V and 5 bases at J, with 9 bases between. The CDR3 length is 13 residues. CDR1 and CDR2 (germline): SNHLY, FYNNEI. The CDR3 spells CASIVENNSPLHF. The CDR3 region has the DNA TGTGCCAGCATAGTGGAGAATAATTCACCCCTCCACTTT.

CDR3 sequence: CATSPRTGNTEAFF. The CDR3 DNA is TGTGCCACCAGCCCCCGGACAGGGAACACTGAAGCTTTCTTT. This chain uses TRBV15 with TRBJ1-1; 7 bases are a match to TRBD1. The V gene end was trimmed by 5 bases and the J gene end by 1 base; junction bases not matched to a gene: 4. Germline V gives CDR1 LNHNV, CDR2 YYDKDF (reference sequence). The CDR3 consists of 14 residues.

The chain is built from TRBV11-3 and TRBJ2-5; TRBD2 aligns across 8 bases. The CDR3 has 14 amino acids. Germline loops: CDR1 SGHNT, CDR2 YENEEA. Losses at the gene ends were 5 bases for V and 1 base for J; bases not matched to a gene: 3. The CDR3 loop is CASSPTSGQETQYF. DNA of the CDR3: TGTGCCAGCAGCCCTACTAGCGGCCAAGAGACCCAGTACTTC. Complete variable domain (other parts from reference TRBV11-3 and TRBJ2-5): EAGVVQSPRYKIIEKKQPVAFWCNPISGHNTLYWYLQNLGQGPELLIRYENEEAVDDSQLPKDRFSAERLKGVDSTLKIQPAELGDSAVYLCASSPTSGQETQYFGPGTRLLVL.

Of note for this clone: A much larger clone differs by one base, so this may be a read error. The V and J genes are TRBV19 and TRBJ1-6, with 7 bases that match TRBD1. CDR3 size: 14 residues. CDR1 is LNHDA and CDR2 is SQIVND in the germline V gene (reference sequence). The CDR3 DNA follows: TGTGCCAATAGTCTGGGACAGACAAATTCACCCCTCCACTTT. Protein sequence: CANSLGQTNSPLHF.

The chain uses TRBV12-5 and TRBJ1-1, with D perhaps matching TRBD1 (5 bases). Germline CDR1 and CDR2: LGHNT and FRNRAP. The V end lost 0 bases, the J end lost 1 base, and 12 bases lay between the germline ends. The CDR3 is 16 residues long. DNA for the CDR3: TGTGCTAGTGGTTTGGTACTAGGGGCCCAGAACACTGAAGCTTTCTTT. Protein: CASGLVLGAQNTEAFF.

The CDR3 is CASSPSVGNTEAFF. The CDR3 nucleotides are TGTGCCAGCAGCCCTAGTGTGGGGAACACTGAAGCTTTCTTT. The chain couples TRBV5-4 to TRBJ1-1; D gene ambiguous. Trimming stripped 4 bases from V and 1 base from J, with 11 bases between. This CDR3 is built from 14 residues. Germline V gives CDR1 SGHNT, CDR2 YYREEE (reference sequence).

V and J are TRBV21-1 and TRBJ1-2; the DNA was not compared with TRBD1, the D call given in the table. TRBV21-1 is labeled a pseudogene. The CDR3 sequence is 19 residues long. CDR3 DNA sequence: TGTGCCAGCAGCCCACTAAATTGCCTTAATAGGGGGCCAGACTATGGCTACACCTTC. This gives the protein CASSPLNCLNRGPDYGYTF.

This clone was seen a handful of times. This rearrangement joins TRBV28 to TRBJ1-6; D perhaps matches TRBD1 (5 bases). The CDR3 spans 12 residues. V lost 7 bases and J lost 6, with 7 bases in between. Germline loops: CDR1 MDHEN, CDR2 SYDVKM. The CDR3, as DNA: TGTGCCAGCATCGACAGTAATTCACCCCTCCACTTT. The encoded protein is CASIDSNSPLHF. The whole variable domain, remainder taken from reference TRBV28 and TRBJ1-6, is DVKVTQSSRYLVKRTGEKVFLECVQDMDHENMFWYRQDPGLGLRLIYFSYDVKMKEKGDIPEGYSVSREKKERFSLILESASTNQTSMYLCASIDSNSPLHFGNGTRLTVT.

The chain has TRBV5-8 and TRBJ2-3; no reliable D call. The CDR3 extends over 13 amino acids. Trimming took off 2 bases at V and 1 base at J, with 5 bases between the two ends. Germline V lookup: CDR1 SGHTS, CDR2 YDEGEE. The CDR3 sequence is CASSFGGTDTQYF. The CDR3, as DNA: TGTGCCAGCAGCTTTGGGGGCACAGATACGCAGTATTTT.

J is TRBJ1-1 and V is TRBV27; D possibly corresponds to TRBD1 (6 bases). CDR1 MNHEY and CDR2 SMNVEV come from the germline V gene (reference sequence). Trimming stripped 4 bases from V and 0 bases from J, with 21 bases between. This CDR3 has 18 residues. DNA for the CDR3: TGTGCCAGCAGTTCCTTTTTTGCCTGGGGGGCACTGAACACTGAAGCTTTCTTT. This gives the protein CASSSFFAWGALNTEAFF.

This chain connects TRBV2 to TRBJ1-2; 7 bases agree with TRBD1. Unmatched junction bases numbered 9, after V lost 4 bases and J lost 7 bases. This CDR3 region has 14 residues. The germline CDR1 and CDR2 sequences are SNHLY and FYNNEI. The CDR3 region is CASSAKTGVGGYTF. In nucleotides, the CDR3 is TGTGCCAGCAGTGCCAAAACAGGGGTAGGTGGCTACACCTTC.

The CDR3 sequence is CASSISTTAGNTIYF. For the CDR3, the DNA is TGTGCCAGTAGTATTAGTACCACAGCTGGAAACACCATATATTTT. V gene TRBV19 combines with J gene TRBJ1-3; D is undetermined. Germline values: CDR1 LNHDA, CDR2 SQIVND (reference sequence). The CDR3 has 15 residues. The V end was cut by 3 bases, the J end by 2 bases, with 11 bases between.

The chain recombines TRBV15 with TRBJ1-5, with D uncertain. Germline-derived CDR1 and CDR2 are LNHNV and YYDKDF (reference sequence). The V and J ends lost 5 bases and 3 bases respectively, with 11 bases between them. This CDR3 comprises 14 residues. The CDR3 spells CATSDPGDNQPQHF. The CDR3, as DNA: TGTGCCACCAGCGACCCAGGTGACAATCAGCCCCAGCATTTT.